Listed below are T cell receptor beta chains from one sample, sequenced in a study of cytomegalovirus exposure and HLA in healthy donors. Repertoires were generated with immunoSEQ multiplex PCR, while TCRdb's copy carries only in-frame clones and drops some. The sample comprises tens of thousands of clones, approximately 94% of which are singletons, and 2.5% to 3.5% rests with the top ten. The specimen was PBMCs. The receptor source for this set is a woman between 18 and 30 years old in good health and CMV-seropositive. CDR3s include the opening cysteine and the closing phenylalanine or tryptophan. A D gene is named only where the DNA matches it firmly. Expanded clones get a size class; other rows say once, few or many, or leave the size out.

D gene: TRBD1; V gene: TRBV2; J gene: TRBJ1-1; clone size: NA; CDR3 DNA: TGTGCCAGCACACGGCAGGGGGCGCTGAGAACTGAAGCTTTCTTT; CDR3 protein: CASTRQGALRTEAFF
D gene: NA; V gene: TRBV7-8; J gene: TRBJ2-1; clone size: NA; CDR3 DNA: TGTGCCAGCAGCAGTACAGTACACCCCTACAATGAGCAGTTCTTC; CDR3 protein: CASSSTVHPYNEQFF
D gene: NA; V gene: TRBV25-1; J gene: TRBJ1-1; clone size: once; CDR3 DNA: TGTGCCAGCAGTGACTGGGGGGTAGGGAACACTGAAGCTTTCTTT; CDR3 protein: CASSDWGVGNTEAFF
D gene: NA; V gene: TRBV30; J gene: TRBJ2-7; clone size: NA; CDR3 DNA: TGTGCCTGGAGTGTAGAGGACACCTTGGACTACGAGCAGTACTTC; CDR3 protein: CAWSVEDTLDYEQYF
D gene: NA; V gene: TRBV7-2; J gene: TRBJ1-1; clone size: few; CDR3 DNA: TGTGCCAGCAGCTTAGAAGGGGGCACTGAAGCTTTCTTT; CDR3 protein: CASSLEGGTEAFF
D gene: TRBD2; V gene: TRBV28; J gene: TRBJ2-1; clone size: once; CDR3 DNA: TGTGCCAGCAGTTCCCGTCCCAGCGGGGGGCAAGTTGAGCAGTTCTTC; CDR3 protein: CASSSRPSGGQVEQFF
D gene: TRBD1; V gene: TRBV9; J gene: TRBJ1-5; clone size: NA; CDR3 DNA: TGTGCCAGCAGCCGGACAGGGCTTAGCAATCAGCCCCAGCATTTT; CDR3 protein: CASSRTGLSNQPQHF
D gene: NA; V gene: TRBV6-5; J gene: TRBJ2-7; clone size: few; CDR3 DNA: TGTGCCAGCAGTTACTCGAACAGGGAAGGCGAGCAGTACTTC; CDR3 protein: CASSYSNREGEQYF
D gene: TRBD1; V gene: TRBV7-2; J gene: TRBJ2-4; clone size: NA; CDR3 DNA: TGTGCCAGCAGCTCAACAGGGGCGGTCCTCTTAGCCAAAAACATTCAGTACTTC; CDR3 protein: CASSSTGAVLLAKNIQYF
D gene: NA; V gene: TRBV6-1; J gene: TRBJ1-1; clone size: once; CDR3 DNA: TGTGCCAGCAGAGCGAGGGTCCGGCTTAACACTGAAGCTTTCTTT; CDR3 protein: CASRARVRLNTEAFF
D gene: NA; V gene: TRBV28; J gene: TRBJ2-7; clone size: NA; CDR3 DNA: TGTGCCAGCAGTCCCCGTGGCCCCTACGAGCAGTACTTC; CDR3 protein: CASSPRGPYEQYF
D gene: TRBD1; V gene: TRBV7-8; J gene: TRBJ1-5; clone size: NA; CDR3 DNA: TGTGCCAGCAGCTCCGGCCCTGACAGGGGCAATCAGCCCCAGCATTTT; CDR3 protein: CASSSGPDRGNQPQHF
D gene: TRBD2; V gene: TRBV4-1; J gene: TRBJ2-3; clone size: NA; CDR3 DNA: TGCGCCAGCAGCCTTTTCCAGCGGGGAACAGATACGCAGTATTTT; CDR3 protein: CASSLFQRGTDTQYF
D gene: TRBD1; V gene: TRBV6-1; J gene: TRBJ2-2; clone size: NA; CDR3 DNA: TGTGCCAGCAGTGAACCCACCCCCGGGACAGGGTGGAGGGAGCTGTTTTTT; CDR3 protein: CASSEPTPGTGWRELFF
D gene: NA; V gene: TRBV9; J gene: TRBJ2-1; clone size: NA; CDR3 DNA: TGTGCCAGCAGCGAGCGGATGGCGGGTGTGGGATACAATGAGCAGTTCTTC; CDR3 protein: CASSERMAGVGYNEQFF
D gene: TRBD2; V gene: TRBV27; J gene: TRBJ2-7; clone size: NA; CDR3 DNA: TGTGCCAGCAGTCCTACTAGCGGGGGGGCAGACGAGCAGTACTTC; CDR3 protein: CASSPTSGGADEQYF
D gene: TRBD1; V gene: TRBV5-5; J gene: TRBJ1-1; clone size: NA; CDR3 DNA: TGTGCCAGCAGCCAAGACAGGGAGTACACTGAAGCTTTCTTT; CDR3 protein: CASSQDREYTEAFF
D gene: TRBD1; V gene: TRBV5-1; J gene: TRBJ1-5; clone size: once; CDR3 DNA: TGCGCCAGCAGAATTGCCCCCCCCCGTGGTGGACAGGTTTATAGCAATCAGCCCCAGCATTTT; CDR3 protein: CASRIAPPRGGQVYSNQPQHF
D gene: TRBD1; V gene: TRBV7-2; J gene: TRBJ1-5; clone size: NA; CDR3 DNA: TGTGCCAGCAGTTTGACAGGGACGGGTCAGCCCCAGCATTTT; CDR3 protein: CASSLTGTGQPQHF
D gene: NA; V gene: TRBV2; J gene: TRBJ1-2; clone size: NA; CDR3 DNA: TGTGCCAGCAGCGAGGGAGGCTACACCTTC; CDR3 protein: CASSEGGYTF
D gene: TRBD1; V gene: TRBV27; J gene: TRBJ2-1; clone size: NA; CDR3 DNA: TGTGCCAGCAGTTTACTGGGACAGGGACCCTACAATGAGCAGTTCTTC; CDR3 protein: CASSLLGQGPYNEQFF
D gene: NA; V gene: TRBV6-1; J gene: TRBJ2-1; clone size: NA; CDR3 DNA: TGTGCCAGCAGTGTACTGAGCTCCTACAATGAGCAGTTCTTC; CDR3 protein: CASSVLSSYNEQFF
D gene: NA; V gene: TRBV18; J gene: TRBJ1-6; clone size: NA; CDR3 DNA: TGTGCCAGCTCATCCATCCGGGACCCCGTTCGGGGGTCGGGGAATTCACCCCTCCACTTT; CDR3 protein: CASSSIRDPVRGSGNSPLHF